One sample yielded the 6 T cell receptor beta chains listed below, sequenced in a study of OX40 agonist ivuxolimab in advanced cancers. Assay used: immunoSEQ multiplex PCR; TCRdb lists only in-frame clones, some missing. Among over 55,000 clones, 75% to 85% were seen once, and the ten largest hold 0.6% to 0.9%. The source material was CD4+ or CD8+ T cells sorted from blood, sampled in a trial of the OX40 agonist ivuxolimab. The receptors were sampled from an adult with an advanced solid tumor such as melanoma, head and neck, liver or kidney cancer.

The CDR3 sequence is CASARDSFYEQYF. The CDR3 coding sequence is TGTGCCAGTGCCCGGGACTCCTTCTACGAGCAGTACTTC. J is TRBJ2-7 and V is TRBV19; maybe TRBD2 (6 bases). The CDR3 length is 13 residues. With 8 bases removed from V and 3 bases from J, the gap between germline ends came to 14 bases. CDR1 and CDR2 (germline): LNHDA, SQIVND (reference sequence).

CDR3 sequence (DNA): TGTGCCAGCAGCGCGGACAGGGACACTGAAGCTTTCTTT. Translating it yields CASSADRDTEAFF. The rearrangement links TRBV6-6 to TRBJ1-1; 8 positions agree with TRBD1. The CDR3 spans 13 residues. Germline CDR1 is MNHNY and CDR2 is SVGAGI (reference sequence). V gave up 6 bases and J gave up 3 bases; unmatched junction bases: 3.

The J gene is TRBJ1-6, the V gene TRBV5-7; D uncertain. TRBV5-7 is an ORF, with its function uncertain. Trimming stripped 1 base from V and 7 bases from J, with 12 bases between. CDR3 length: 15 amino acids. The CDR3 DNA follows: TGTGCCAGCAGCTTGAAGGATCAGGAAAATTCACCCCTCCACTTT. Translation gives CASSLKDQENSPLHF.

The genes are TRBV2 and TRBJ1-5; no clear D gene. The CDR3 totals 14 residues. V was clipped by 4 bases and J by 1 base, with 8 bases between them. Germline lookup yields CDR1 SNHLY and CDR2 FYNNEI. The CDR3 nucleotides are TGTGCCAGCAGTGGTTGGGGAAGCAATCAGCCCCAGCATTTT. It specifies CASSGWGSNQPQHF.

The chain joins TRBV5-6 to TRBJ2-1, with 9 bases identical to TRBD2. The V segment lost 2 bases and the J segment 1 base; nucleotides outside the gene matches: 1. Looked up from germline, CDR1 is SGHDT and CDR2 is YYEEEE. The CDR3 spans 15 residues. CDR3 sequence (DNA): TGTGCCAGCAGCTTTAGCGGGAGTTCCTACAATGAGCAGTTCTTC. Protein sequence: CASSFSGSSYNEQFF. Using reference TRBV5-6 and TRBJ2-1 for the parts outside the CDR3, the full variable domain is DAGVTQSPTHLIKTRGQQVTLRCSPKSGHDTVSWYQQALGQGPQFIFQYYEEEERQRGNFPDRFSGHQFPNYSSELNVNALLLGDSALYLCASSFSGSSYNEQFFGPGTRLTVL.

The chain carries TRBV11-2 and TRBJ1-2; D gene ambiguous. V dropped 3 bases and J dropped 4 bases, with 15 bases sitting between them. Germline CDR1 is SGHAT and CDR2 is FQNNGV. The CDR3 has 15 amino acids. The CDR3 spells CASSLPRGRTYGYTF. In DNA form, the CDR3 reads TGTGCCAGCAGCTTGCCCAGAGGACGGACCTATGGCTACACCTTC.